Below, 3 T cell receptor beta chains from the same sample are listed, as sequenced in a study of breast tumors, draining lymph nodes, adjacent tissues. TCRdb re-called the multiplex PCR reads with MiXCR, one entry per CDR3 protein. The profile covers fewer than 15,000 distinct CDR3 sequences, with around 55% appearing a single time and around 31% taken by the ten largest. What was sequenced was tumor-adjacent breast tissue. These receptors originate from a female donor with breast cancer. Some clones in this sample may be carry-over from other donors' samples.

Judged by abundance, this clonotype is medium-sized (0.01 to 0.1%). Here the CDR3 reads CASSYSPTSGVYNEQFF. The CDR3 nucleotides read TGTGCCAGCAGTTACTCCCCGACTAGCGGGGTATACAATGAGCAGTTCTTC. J is TRBJ2-1 and V is TRBV6-5; 11 bases line up with TRBD2. In germline, CDR1 is MNHEY, CDR2 SVGAGI. The CDR3 runs to 17 residues. V gave up 0 bases and J gave up 4 bases; unmatched junction bases: 5.

This clonotype showed up many times. The chain uses TRBV6-7 and TRBJ1-4, with D perhaps matching TRBD1 (6 bases). TRBV6-7 is classed as an ORF, of uncertain function. There are 16 residues in the CDR3. V lost 2 bases to trimming and J lost 5 bases, with 15 bases between them. The CDR3 spells CASSYPPGQRNEKLFF. The CDR3 coding sequence is TGTGCCAGCAGTTACCCCCCGGGACAAAGAAATGAAAAACTGTTTTTT.

The V and J genes are TRBV2 and TRBJ1-6, with a weak D call TRBD1 (5 bases). Trimming cost V 0 bases and J 13 bases, with 16 bases left between them. The CDR3 sequence is 15 residues long. Germline CDR1 is SNHLY and CDR2 is FYNNEI. The CDR3, as DNA: TGTGCCAGCAGTGAAGCGGTTGGGGGATATTTCCCCCTCCACTTT. Translation: CASSEAVGGYFPLHF.